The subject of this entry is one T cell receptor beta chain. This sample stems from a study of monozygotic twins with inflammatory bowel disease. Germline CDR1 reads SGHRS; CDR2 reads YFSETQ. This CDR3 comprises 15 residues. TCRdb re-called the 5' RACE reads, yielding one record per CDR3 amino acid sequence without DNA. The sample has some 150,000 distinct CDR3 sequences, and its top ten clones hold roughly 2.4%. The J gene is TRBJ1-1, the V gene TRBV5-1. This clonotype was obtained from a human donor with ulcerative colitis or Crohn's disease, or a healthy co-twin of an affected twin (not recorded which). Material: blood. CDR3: CASSSSYGSRAEAFF. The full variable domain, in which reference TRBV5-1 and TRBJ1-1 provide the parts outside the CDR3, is KAGVTQTPRYLIKTRGQQVTLSCSPISGHRSVSWYQQTPGQGLQFLFEYFSETQRNKGNFPGRFSGRQFSNSRSEMNVSTLELGDSALYLCASSSSYGSRAEAFFGQGTRLTVV.